One and the same sample provided the 4 T cell receptor beta chains below, sequenced in a study of cytomegalovirus exposure and HLA in healthy donors. The PCR ran on 60 Vbeta and 13 Jbeta primers. Libraries were prepared by immunoSEQ multiplex PCR; TCRdb keeps only in-frame clonotypes and omits some of them. The listing records approximately 45,000 clones. Sequences were obtained from PBMCs. Every receptor here comes from a male donor in good health and CMV-seronegative.

The chain recombines TRBV2 with TRBJ1-4; D unclear. In germline, CDR1 is SNHLY, CDR2 FYNNEI. This CDR3 has 14 amino acids. Trimming stripped 6 bases from V and 5 bases from J, with 13 bases between. CDR3 bases: TGTGCCAGCAGGAGCGACGGAAACAATGAAAAACTGTTTTTT. As protein: CASRSDGNNEKLFF. Looking up the rest from reference TRBV2 and TRBJ1-4 gives the full variable domain: EPEVTQTPSHQVTQMGQEVILRCVPISNHLYFYWYRQILGQKVEFLVSFYNNEISEKSEIFDDQFSVERPDGSNFTLKIRSTKLEDSAMYFCASRSDGNNEKLFFGSGTQLSVL.

The chain carries TRBV28 and TRBJ1-2; D possibly corresponds to TRBD1 (6 bases). This CDR3 contains 15 residues. V dropped 6 bases and J dropped 12 bases, with 26 bases sitting between them. Per the germline V gene, CDR1 is MDHEN and CDR2 is SYDVKM. CDR3 coding DNA: TGTGCCAGCAGCTCCCCCTACGCAGGGGACGTGGGGCACACCTTC. It codes for CASSSPYAGDVGHTF.

The V call is TRBV18, the J call TRBJ2-1, with D perhaps TRBD2 (5 bases). The CDR3 covers 15 residues. V was cut by 3 bases and J by 5 bases, with 14 bases left in between. CDR1 and CDR2 (germline): KGHSH, LQKENI. The CDR3 here is CASSPTTAGNNEQFF. CDR3 bases: TGTGCCAGCTCACCCACCACGGCCGGGAACAATGAGCAGTTCTTC.

The J gene is TRBJ1-2, the V gene TRBV30; a possible D gene is TRBD1 (5 bases). V was cut by 2 bases and J by 4 bases, with 11 bases left in between. The germline V gene has CDR1 GTSNPN and CDR2 SVGIG (reference sequence). The length of the CDR3 is 13 residues. CDR3: CAWSRDRPYGYTF. CDR3 coding DNA: TGTGCCTGGAGTAGAGACAGACCCTATGGCTACACCTTC.